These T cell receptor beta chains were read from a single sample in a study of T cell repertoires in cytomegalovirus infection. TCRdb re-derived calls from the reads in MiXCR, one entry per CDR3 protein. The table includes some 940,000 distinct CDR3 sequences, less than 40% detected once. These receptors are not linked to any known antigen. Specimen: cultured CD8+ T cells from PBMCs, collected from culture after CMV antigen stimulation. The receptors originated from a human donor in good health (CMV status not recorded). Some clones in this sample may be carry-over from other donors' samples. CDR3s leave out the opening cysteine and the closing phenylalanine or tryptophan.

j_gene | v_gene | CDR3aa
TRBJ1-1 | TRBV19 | ASSIDRAFMNTEAF
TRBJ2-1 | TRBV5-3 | ARSSPLQRGDYNEQF
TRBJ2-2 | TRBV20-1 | SARVSSGPNTGELF
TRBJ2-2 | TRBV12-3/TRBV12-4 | ASSPLLASGTGELF
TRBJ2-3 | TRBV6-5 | ASGQGSTDTQY
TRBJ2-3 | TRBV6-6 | ASSHTLLAGSTDTQY
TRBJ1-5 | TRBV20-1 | SARGGGGGQPQH
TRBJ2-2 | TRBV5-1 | ASSSADRVSGELF
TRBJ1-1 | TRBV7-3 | ASSLNPGANTEAF
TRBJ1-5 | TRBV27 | ASSPTGGGFNQPQH
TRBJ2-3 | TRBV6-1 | ASITKGQAVGLTTDTQY
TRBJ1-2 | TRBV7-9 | ASSSGPRANGYT
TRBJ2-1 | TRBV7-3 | ASSIRDRPYNEQF
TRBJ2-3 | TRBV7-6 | ASSETSGGAQDTQY
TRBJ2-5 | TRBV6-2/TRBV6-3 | ASSYTGQETQY
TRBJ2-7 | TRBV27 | ASSLAYTATYEQY
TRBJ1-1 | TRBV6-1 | ASSALSQGAGTEAF
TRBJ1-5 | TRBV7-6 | ASSLLDRSNQPQH
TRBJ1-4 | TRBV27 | ASRPAGFEKLF
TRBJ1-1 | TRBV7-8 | ASSARRRRGPGTEAF
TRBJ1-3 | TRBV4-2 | ASSPRDTSGNTIY
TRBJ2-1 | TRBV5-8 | ASSSPQGQGANEQF
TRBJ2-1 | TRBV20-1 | SARDLRRGGYNEQF
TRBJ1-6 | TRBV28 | ASSAPTGGDSPLH
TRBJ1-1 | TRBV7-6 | ASSAGQGIFTEAF
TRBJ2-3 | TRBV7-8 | ASRSEAGLPDTQY
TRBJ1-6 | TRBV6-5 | ASSYSVLPTPSSYNSPLH
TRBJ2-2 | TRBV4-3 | ASSRRDRGPTGELF
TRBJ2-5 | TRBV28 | ASSTGNRIRETQY
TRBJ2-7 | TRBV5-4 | ASSVLLAGSAEQY
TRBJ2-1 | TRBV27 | ASSRQGTHEQF
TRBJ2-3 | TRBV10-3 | AISDRETDTQY
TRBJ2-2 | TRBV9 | ASSVMGYPLEGEGELF
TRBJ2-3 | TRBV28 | ASSWGTGSSDAQY
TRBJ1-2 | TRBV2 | ASISKPSRYT
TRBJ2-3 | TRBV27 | ASSLGGGGTDTQY
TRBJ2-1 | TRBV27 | ASRLSIYNEQF
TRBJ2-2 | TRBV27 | ASNGLAGAGELF
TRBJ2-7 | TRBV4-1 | ASSQTSSYEQY
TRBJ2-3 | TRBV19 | ASSIVPADTQY
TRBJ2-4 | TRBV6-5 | ASNPLGGLAKNIQY
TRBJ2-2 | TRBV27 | ASRGNKAYSTGELF
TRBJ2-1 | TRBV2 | ANASEINNEQF
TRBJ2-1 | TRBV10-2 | ASRGLAGSSYNEQF
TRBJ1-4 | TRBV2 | ASTTGQGRSTNEKLF
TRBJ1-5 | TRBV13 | ASSLGRRAGKGNQPQH
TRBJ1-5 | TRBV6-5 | AAADGVDQPQH
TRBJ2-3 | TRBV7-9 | ASSLDKSAQY
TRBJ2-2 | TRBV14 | ASSQYRNTGELF